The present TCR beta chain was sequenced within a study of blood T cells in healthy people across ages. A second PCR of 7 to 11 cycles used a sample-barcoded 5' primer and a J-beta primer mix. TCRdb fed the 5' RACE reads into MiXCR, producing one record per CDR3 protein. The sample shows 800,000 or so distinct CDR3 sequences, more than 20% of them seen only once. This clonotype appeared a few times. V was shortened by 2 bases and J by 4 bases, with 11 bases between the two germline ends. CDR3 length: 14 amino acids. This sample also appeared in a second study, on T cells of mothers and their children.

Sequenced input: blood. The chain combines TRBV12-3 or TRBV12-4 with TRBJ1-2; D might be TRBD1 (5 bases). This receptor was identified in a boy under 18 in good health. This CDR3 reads CASSLQGVGYGYTF. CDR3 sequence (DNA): TGTGCCAGCAGTTTACAGGGAGTTGGCTATGGCTACACCTTC.